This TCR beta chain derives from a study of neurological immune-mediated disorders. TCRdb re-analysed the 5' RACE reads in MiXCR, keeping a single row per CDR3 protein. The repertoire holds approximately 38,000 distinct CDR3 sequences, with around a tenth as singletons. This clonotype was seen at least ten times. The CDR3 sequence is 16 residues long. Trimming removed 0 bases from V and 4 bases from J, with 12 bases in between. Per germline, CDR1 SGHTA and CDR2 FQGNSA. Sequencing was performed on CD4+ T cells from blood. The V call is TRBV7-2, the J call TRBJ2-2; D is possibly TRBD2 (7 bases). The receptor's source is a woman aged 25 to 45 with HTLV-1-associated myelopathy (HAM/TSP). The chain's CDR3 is CASSLALADSTGELFF. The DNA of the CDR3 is TGTGCCAGCAGCTTAGCCCTAGCGGACAGCACCGGGGAGCTGTTTTTT.